The 28 T cell receptor beta chains reported below all come from one sample, sequenced in a study of blood T cell repertoires in COVID-19. Some clones are missing from TCRdb's copy, which holds only in-frame ones; the method was immunoSEQ multiplex PCR. The sample consists of almost 200,000 clones, 70% to 90% of them appearing once. The material sequenced was PBMCs or T cells enriched from blood (not recorded which). Every receptor here comes from a woman younger than 35 who had recovered from COVID-19.

The chain employs TRBV30 and TRBJ1-3; D is unresolved. CDR1 is GTSNPN and CDR2 is SVGIG in the germline V gene (reference sequence). V gave up 4 bases and J gave up 3 bases, with 7 bases separating them. The CDR3 is made up of 12 amino acids. CDR3 amino acids: CAWNAGGNTIYF. The CDR3 DNA is TGTGCCTGGAACGCGGGTGGAAACACCATATATTTT. The full variable domain, its missing parts supplied by reference TRBV30 and TRBJ1-3, is SQTIHQWPATLVQPVGSPLSLECTVEGTSNPNLYWYRQAAGRGLQLLFYSVGIGQISSEVPQNLSASRPQDRQFILSSKKLLLSDSGFYLCAWNAGGNTIYFGEGSWLTVV.

J is TRBJ2-3 and V is TRBV28; the match to TRBD1 covers 8 bases. The CDR3 runs to 16 residues. Germline assignment: CDR1 MDHEN and CDR2 SYDVKM. V lost 3 bases, J lost 0 bases, and 5 bases stayed unmatched. CDR3 loop: CASSFSDRDSTDTQYF. CDR3 sequence (DNA): TGTGCCAGCAGTTTCTCGGACAGGGATAGCACAGATACGCAGTATTTT.

The CDR3, as DNA: TGTGCCAGCGGCTCTACAGGGGGGGTATGGGAGCAGTACTTC. Translating it yields CASGSTGGVWEQYF. J is TRBJ2-7 and V is TRBV28; D is possibly TRBD1 (8 bases). This CDR3 region has 14 residues. V lost 8 bases, J lost 7 bases, and 21 bases lay in between. CDR1 is MDHEN, CDR2 SYDVKM, per germline. Looking up the rest from reference TRBV28 and TRBJ2-7 gives the full variable domain: DVKVTQSSRYLVKRTGEKVFLECVQDMDHENMFWYRQDPGLGLRLIYFSYDVKMKEKGDIPEGYSVSREKKERFSLILESASTNQTSMYLCASGSTGGVWEQYFGPGTRLTVT.

CDR3 region: CASSLGGQGVEGYTF. CDR3 DNA: TGCGCCAGCAGCTTGGGGGGACAGGGAGTGGAGGGCTACACCTTC. The chain is built from TRBV5-1 and TRBJ1-2, with 9 bases lining up with TRBD1. V lost 0 bases to trimming and J lost 8 bases; unmatched junction nucleotides: 8. The CDR3 sequence is 15 residues long. CDR1 SGHRS and CDR2 YFSETQ come from the germline V gene.

The chain combines TRBV3-1 (or the pseudogene TRBV3-2) with TRBJ2-7; 11 nucleotides line up with TRBD1. The CDR3 is 15 amino acids. J lost 3 bases, V lost 3 bases, and 4 bases had no gene match. The V gene's germline CDR1 is LGHDT and CDR2 YNNKEL (reference sequence). CDR3 nucleotides: TGTGCCAGCAGCCAGAAGGACAGGGGGCTCTACGAGCAGTACTTC. Its protein product is CASSQKDRGLYEQYF.

The chain uses TRBV12-3 or TRBV12-4 and TRBJ1-5; D gene unclear. The CDR3 consists of 12 residues. V was shortened by 7 bases and J by 8 bases, with 12 bases between the two germline ends. The CDR3 coding sequence is TGTGCCAGCACCTCCCTCCAGGAGCCCCAGCATTTT. Protein: CASTSLQEPQHF.

The chain links TRBV4-1 to TRBJ2-5, with 9 bases aligning to TRBD2. Germline values: CDR1 MGHRA, CDR2 YSYEKL. V was pared by 1 base and J by 1 base, with 10 bases of the junction left unmatched. The CDR3 is 18 amino acids. CDR3 loop: CASSQVLAGGGVQETQYF. The CDR3 bases are TGCGCCAGCAGCCAAGTATTGGCGGGGGGGGGCGTCCAAGAGACCCAGTACTTC.

In this sample, this clone turned up once. This rearrangement joins TRBV7-3 to TRBJ2-1; 13 nucleotides align to TRBD2. CDR1 is SGHTA, CDR2 FQGTGA, per germline. With V trimmed by 0 bases and J by 9 bases, 5 bases remained unmatched. The CDR3 has 16 residues. The CDR3 region is CASSLTTSGGAVEQFF. As DNA, the CDR3 is TGTGCCAGCAGCTTAACAACTAGCGGGGGGGCCGTTGAGCAGTTCTTC.

CDR3 protein: CASSQDYGTGYEKLFF. For the CDR3, the DNA is TGCGCCAGCAGCCAAGATTACGGGACAGGGTATGAAAAACTGTTTTTT. The chain employs TRBV4-1 and TRBJ1-4, with 9 bases lining up with TRBD1. The ends lost 0 bases at V and 6 bases at J; junction bases unmatched: 5. This CDR3 is 16 amino acids long. CDR1 and CDR2 from the germline V gene are MGHRA and YSYEKL.

The gene calls are TRBV7-9 and TRBJ2-6; no clear D. Looked up from germline, CDR1 is SEHNR and CDR2 is FQNEAQ (reference sequence). The CDR3 is made up of 16 amino acids. Trimming pared 1 base from V and 2 bases from J, leaving 9 bases between. CDR3 bases: TGTGCCAGCAGCTTAGTAAGCGTCCCTGGGGCCAACGTCCTGACTTTC. Its protein is CASSLVSVPGANVLTF.

The V and J genes are TRBV12-3 or TRBV12-4 and TRBJ2-7; D is undetermined. The CDR3 contains 13 residues. V dropped 5 bases and J dropped 2 bases, with 10 bases sitting between them. Here the CDR3 reads CASSPTGPYEQYF. The CDR3 region has the DNA TGTGCCAGCAGTCCGACGGGTCCCTACGAGCAGTACTTC.

J is TRBJ2-1 and V is TRBV7-2, with D possibly being TRBD2 (7 bases). This CDR3 is 13 amino acids long. V was trimmed by 1 base and J by 10 bases, leaving 11 bases between them. Germline values: CDR1 SGHTA, CDR2 FQGNSA. CDR3 loop: CASSLGSGGEQFF. The CDR3, as DNA: TGTGCCAGCAGCTTAGGGTCGGGGGGCGAGCAGTTCTTC.

This clone has more than one count but fewer than ten. The V and J genes are TRBV10-3 and TRBJ1-2; maybe TRBD1 (6 bases). This CDR3 has 13 amino acids. The germline CDR1 and CDR2 sequences are ENHRY and SYGVKD. V was shortened by 11 bases and J by 6 bases, with 19 bases between the two germline ends. The CDR3: CAANTGSRDGYTF. The CDR3 DNA sequence: TGTGCCGCCAACACAGGGTCGAGGGATGGCTACACCTTC.

This clone is judged medium-sized. The CDR3, as DNA: TGTGCCAGCAGCGTAGACCCGACAGGGATTGGGGCCAACGTCCTGACTTTC. Amino acid sequence: CASSVDPTGIGANVLTF. The chain employs TRBV9 and TRBJ2-6; TRBD1 matches at 7 bases. The CDR3 runs to 17 residues. V trimming: 0 bases; J trimming: 3 bases; junction bases outside the gene matches: 6. Germline loops: CDR1 SGDLS, CDR2 YYNGEE. Variable domain in full (rest from reference TRBV9 and TRBJ2-6): DSGVTQTPKHLITATGQRVTLRCSPRSGDLSVYWYQQSLDQGLQFLIQYYNGEERAKGNILERFSAQQFPDLHSELNLSSLELGDSALYFCASSVDPTGIGANVLTFGAGSRLTVL.

This clone was seen once. This chain uses TRBV24-1 with TRBJ2-7, with 10 bases identical to TRBD2. Germline CDR1 KGHDR, CDR2 SFDVKD. Trimming cost V 3 bases and J 4 bases; bases outside gene matches: 8. The CDR3 contains 16 residues. The CDR3 spells CATSDSPSGGRYEQYF. CDR3 DNA sequence: TGTGCCACCAGTGATAGCCCTAGCGGGGGCAGGTACGAGCAGTACTTC.

The chain joins TRBV9 to TRBJ1-6; no clear D gene. The CDR3 covers 13 residues. Germline values: CDR1 SGDLS, CDR2 YYNGEE. V lost 0 bases, J lost 12 bases, and 10 bases lay in between. The CDR3 loop reads CASSVEARGPLHF. Written as DNA, the CDR3 is TGTGCCAGCAGCGTAGAGGCACGAGGACCCCTCCACTTT.

This chain links TRBV4-2 with TRBJ1-5; the D gene is possibly TRBD1 (5 bases). The V end was cut by 0 bases, the J end by 8 bases, with 11 bases between. CDR3 size: 14 residues. The V gene's germline CDR1 is LGHNA and CDR2 YNFKEQ. CDR3 sequence: CASSQDWSGEPQHF. The CDR3 DNA is TGTGCCAGCAGCCAAGATTGGTCGGGGGAGCCCCAGCATTTT.

The rearrangement uses TRBV5-1 and TRBJ2-7; the D gene is possibly TRBD1 (6 bases). This CDR3 comprises 13 residues. Germline CDR1 and CDR2: SGHRS and YFSETQ. Trimming removed 1 base from V and 6 bases from J, with 11 bases in between. This chain's CDR3 is CASSLRGGREQYF. DNA of the CDR3: TGCGCCAGCAGCTTGAGAGGGGGTCGCGAGCAGTACTTC.

This sequence joins TRBV7-9 and TRBJ2-7; TRBD1 might be the D (7 bases). CDR1 is SEHNR and CDR2 is FQNEAQ in the germline V gene (reference sequence). V shed 4 bases and J shed 4 bases, with 11 bases lying between them. The CDR3 totals 13 residues. The CDR3, as DNA: TGTGCCAGCAGCTCACAGGGGAGGTACGAGCAGTACTTC. It yields the protein CASSSQGRYEQYF.

The rearrangement links TRBV12-3 or TRBV12-4 to TRBJ1-1, with D hard to call. This CDR3 region has 11 residues. Trimming pared 8 bases from V and 7 bases from J, leaving 11 bases between. CDR3 bases: TGTGCCAGCGGGCCTACGTATGAAGCTTTCTTT. This codes for CASGPTYEAFF.

The rearrangement uses TRBV27 and TRBJ2-1; TRBD2 agrees at 7 bases. V lost 10 bases to trimming and J lost 6 bases; unmatched junction nucleotides: 9. The CDR3 runs 13 residues. The V gene's germline CDR1 is MNHEY and CDR2 SMNVEV (reference sequence). This CDR3 is CAIGLVRGNEQFF. The CDR3 DNA sequence: TGTGCCATCGGACTAGTAAGGGGCAATGAGCAGTTCTTC.

The V call is TRBV28, the J call TRBJ1-2, with D possibly being TRBD1 (5 bases). Germline V lookup: CDR1 MDHEN, CDR2 SYDVKM. The length of the CDR3 is 12 residues. V dropped 2 bases and J dropped 5 bases, with 6 bases sitting between them. The CDR3 spells CASSLAGYGYTF. As DNA, the CDR3 is TGTGCCAGCAGTTTAGCAGGGTATGGCTACACCTTC.

The chain combines TRBV7-3 with TRBJ2-7, with TRBD1 matching over 9 bases. Trimming removed 10 bases from V and 8 bases from J; junction bases left unmatched: 24. The CDR3 contains 17 residues. The germline V gene has CDR1 SGHTA and CDR2 FQGTGA. CDR3 sequence reads: CANSSTGGQEDLCKQYF. The CDR3, as DNA: TGTGCCAATTCCTCTACAGGGGGCCAAGAGGACCTTTGCAAGCAGTACTTC.

CDR3 nucleotides: TGTGCCAGCAGGGGAGGAGCCGGCACTGAAGCTTTCTTT. Translated, it gives CASRGGAGTEAFF. The chain combines TRBV11-2 with TRBJ1-1; D remains unclear. This CDR3 is built from 13 residues. From germline, CDR1 is SGHAT and CDR2 FQNNGV. Trimming removed 6 bases at V and 4 bases at J, with 12 bases between.

The chain links TRBV13 to TRBJ2-5; D possibly corresponds to TRBD2 (5 bases). V gave up 1 base and J gave up 5 bases, with 14 bases separating them. In germline, CDR1 is PRHDT, CDR2 FYEKMQ (reference sequence). The CDR3 is made up of 15 amino acids. The CDR3 here is CASSLASRGRETQYF. CDR3 nucleotides: TGTGCCAGCAGCTTAGCTAGCCGAGGAAGGGAGACCCAGTACTTC.

This clone has a handful of counts. The genes are TRBV7-2 and TRBJ2-5, with D tentatively TRBD1 (6 bases). The V end lost 5 bases, the J end lost 5 bases, and 18 bases lay between the germline ends. In germline, CDR1 is SGHTA, CDR2 FQGNSA. The CDR3 is 15 amino acids. This chain's CDR3 is CASSPQAHRDETQYF. The CDR3 nucleotides read TGTGCCAGCAGCCCACAGGCTCACAGGGATGAGACCCAGTACTTC.

For the CDR3, the DNA is TGTGCCAGCAGCCAAGACTTCCCGGCGGGGGGGCACAATGAGCAGTTCTTC. Its translation: CASSQDFPAGGHNEQFF. The V gene is TRBV7-6, the J gene TRBJ2-1; 9 nucleotides match TRBD2. Per germline, CDR1 SGHVS and CDR2 FNYEAQ. V lost 5 bases and J lost 5; bases outside the gene matches: 13. This CDR3 comprises 17 residues.

V usage is TRBV11-3 and J usage is TRBJ2-3; TRBD2 matches at 10 bases. The CDR3 totals 19 residues. The ends lost 6 bases at V and 2 bases at J; junction bases unmatched: 17. CDR1 and CDR2 from the germline V gene are SGHNT and YENEEA. The CDR3 here is CASRGGRLAGALNTDTQYF. The CDR3 DNA reads as TGTGCCAGCAGGGGCGGGCGGCTAGCGGGGGCCTTAAACACAGATACGCAGTATTTT.